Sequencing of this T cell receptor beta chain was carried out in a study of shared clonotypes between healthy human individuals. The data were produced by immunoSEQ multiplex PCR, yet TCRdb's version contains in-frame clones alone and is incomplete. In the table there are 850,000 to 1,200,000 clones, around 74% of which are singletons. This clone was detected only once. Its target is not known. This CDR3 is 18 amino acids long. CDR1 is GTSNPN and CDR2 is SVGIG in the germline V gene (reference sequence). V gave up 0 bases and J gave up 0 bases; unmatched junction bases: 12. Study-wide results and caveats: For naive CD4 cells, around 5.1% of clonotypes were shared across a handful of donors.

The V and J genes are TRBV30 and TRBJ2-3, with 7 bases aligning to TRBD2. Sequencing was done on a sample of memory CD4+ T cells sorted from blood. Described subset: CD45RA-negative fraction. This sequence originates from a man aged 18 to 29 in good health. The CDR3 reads CAWSVALGDYLSTDTQYF. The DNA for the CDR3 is TGTGCCTGGAGTGTAGCTTTGGGGGACTACCTTAGCACAGATACGCAGTATTTT.